In this sample, the clone carrying this T cell receptor beta chain turned up a few times. The data derive from a study of T-cell reconstitution after alpha-beta-depleted transplantation in children. Unique molecular identifiers featured in how the TCRbeta library was prepared. TCRdb called the PCR reads again in MiXCR, with one record for every CDR3 protein. The table has fewer than 750,000 distinct CDR3 sequences, 25% to 30% seen once; the top ten hold about 35%. The TCR originated in a boy under three years old with Wiskott-Aldrich syndrome, due to receive a stem cell transplant. The specimen comprised PBMCs, sampled before TCRalphabeta/CD19-depleted stem cell transplant.

CDR3 amino acids: CASSIEGRSYNEQFF. DNA for the CDR3: TGTGCCAGTAGTATCGAAGGGAGATCCTACAATGAGCAGTTCTTC. The chain joins TRBV19 to TRBJ2-1, with D possibly matching TRBD2 (5 bases). The germline gives CDR1 LNHDA, CDR2 SQIVND (reference sequence). The CDR3 length is 15 residues. Trimming took 3 bases from V and 1 from J, leaving 10 bases between them.